This entry concerns a single TCR beta chain. This CDR3 has 12 residues. Losses at the gene ends were 9 bases for V and 8 bases for J; bases not matched to a gene: 4. Germline V CDR1 and CDR2: LNHDA, SQIVND (reference sequence). In the original analysis: Reference gene primer amplification gave estimated nucleated cell counts. TCRdb keeps only in-frame clones here, not all; method: immunoSEQ multiplex PCR. V and J calls and clone size come straight from that table; D and trimming were deduced from the DNA. The sample holds roughly 34,000 clones; about 80% are singletons and the top ten take 31%. This sample was taken from a study of blood T cell repertoires in COVID-19. Across the whole study: The cDNA or gDNA used as material had been derived from T cells, B-cell-depleted T cells, or PBMCs.

The sample consisted of peripheral blood. The rearrangement joins TRBV19 to TRBJ2-1; 10 bases agree with TRBD1. This clonotype originated in an older man with acute or convalescent COVID-19. The CDR3 nucleotides read TGTGCCAGCAGGGACAGGGGTGATGAGCAGTTCTTC. The encoded protein is CASRDRGDEQFF.